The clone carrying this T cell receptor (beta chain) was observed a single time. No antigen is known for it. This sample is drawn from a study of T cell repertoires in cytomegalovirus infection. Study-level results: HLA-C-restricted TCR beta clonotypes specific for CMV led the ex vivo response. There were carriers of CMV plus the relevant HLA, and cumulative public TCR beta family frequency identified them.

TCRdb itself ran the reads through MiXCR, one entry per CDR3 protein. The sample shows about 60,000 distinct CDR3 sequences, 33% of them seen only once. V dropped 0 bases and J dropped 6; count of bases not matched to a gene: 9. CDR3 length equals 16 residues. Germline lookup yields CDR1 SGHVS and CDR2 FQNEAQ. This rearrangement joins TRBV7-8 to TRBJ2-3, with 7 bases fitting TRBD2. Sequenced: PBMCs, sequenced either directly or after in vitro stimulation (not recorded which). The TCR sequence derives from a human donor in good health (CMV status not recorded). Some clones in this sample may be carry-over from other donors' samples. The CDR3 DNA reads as TGTGCCAGCAGCTTAGCGCCCGCGGGAGACGGGGATACGCAGTATTTT. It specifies CASSLAPAGDGDTQYF.